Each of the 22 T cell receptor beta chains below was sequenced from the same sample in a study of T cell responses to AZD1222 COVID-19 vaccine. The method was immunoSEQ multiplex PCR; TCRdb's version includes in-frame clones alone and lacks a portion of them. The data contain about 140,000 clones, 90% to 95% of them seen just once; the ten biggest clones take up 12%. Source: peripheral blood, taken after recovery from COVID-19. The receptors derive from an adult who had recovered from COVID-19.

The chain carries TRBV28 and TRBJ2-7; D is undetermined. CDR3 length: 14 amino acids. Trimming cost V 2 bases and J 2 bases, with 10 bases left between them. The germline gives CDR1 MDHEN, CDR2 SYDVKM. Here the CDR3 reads CASSLATPPYEQYF. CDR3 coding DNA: TGTGCCAGCAGTTTAGCCACTCCGCCCTACGAGCAGTACTTC.

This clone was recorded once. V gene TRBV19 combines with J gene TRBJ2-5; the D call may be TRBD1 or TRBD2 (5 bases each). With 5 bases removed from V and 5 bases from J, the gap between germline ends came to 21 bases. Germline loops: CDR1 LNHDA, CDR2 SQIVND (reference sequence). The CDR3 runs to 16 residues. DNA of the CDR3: TGTGCCAGTAGTCCCTCAAGCCGGACTTGGGGGGAGACCCAGTACTTC. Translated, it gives CASSPSSRTWGETQYF.

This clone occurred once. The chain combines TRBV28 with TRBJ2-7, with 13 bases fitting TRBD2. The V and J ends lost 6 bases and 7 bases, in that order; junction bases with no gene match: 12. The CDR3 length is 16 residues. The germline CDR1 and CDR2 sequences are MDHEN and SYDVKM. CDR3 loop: CASSGLGLAGVGEQYF. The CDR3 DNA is TGTGCCAGCAGCGGACTCGGACTAGCGGGAGTGGGGGAGCAGTACTTC.

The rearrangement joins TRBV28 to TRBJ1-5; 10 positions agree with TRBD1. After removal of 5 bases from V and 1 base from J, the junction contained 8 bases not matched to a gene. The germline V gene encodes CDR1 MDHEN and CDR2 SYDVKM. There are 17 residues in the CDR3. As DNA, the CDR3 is TGTGCCAGCAGTGGAGCCGGGACAGGGGTGAGCAATCAGCCCCAGCATTTT. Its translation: CASSGAGTGVSNQPQHF.

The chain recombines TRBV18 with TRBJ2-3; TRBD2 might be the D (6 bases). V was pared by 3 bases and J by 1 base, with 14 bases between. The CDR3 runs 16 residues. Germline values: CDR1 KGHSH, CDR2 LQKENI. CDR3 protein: CASSPSLREGTDTQYF. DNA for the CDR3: TGTGCCAGCTCACCCTCTCTCAGGGAGGGCACAGATACGCAGTATTTT.

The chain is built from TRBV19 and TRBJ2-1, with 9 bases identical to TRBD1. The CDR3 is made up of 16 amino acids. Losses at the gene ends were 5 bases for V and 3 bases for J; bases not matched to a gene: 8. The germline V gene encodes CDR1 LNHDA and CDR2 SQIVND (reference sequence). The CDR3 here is CASSLQGQGNYNEQFF. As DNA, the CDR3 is TGTGCCAGTAGTCTCCAAGGACAGGGGAACTACAATGAGCAGTTCTTC.

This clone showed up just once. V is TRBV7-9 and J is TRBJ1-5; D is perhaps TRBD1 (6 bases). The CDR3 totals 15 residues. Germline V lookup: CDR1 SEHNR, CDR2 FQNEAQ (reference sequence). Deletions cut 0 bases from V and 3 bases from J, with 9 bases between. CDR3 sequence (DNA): TGTGCCAGCAGCTTAGCGGGGGGCCCCAATCAGCCCCAGCATTTT. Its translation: CASSLAGGPNQPQHF.

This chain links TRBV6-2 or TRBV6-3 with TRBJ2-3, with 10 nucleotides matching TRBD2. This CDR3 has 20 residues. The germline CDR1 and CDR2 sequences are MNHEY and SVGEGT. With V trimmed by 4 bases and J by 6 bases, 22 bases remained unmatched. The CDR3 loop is CASSFDAGASGSPSGDTQYF. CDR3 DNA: TGTGCCAGCAGTTTTGACGCTGGGGCTAGCGGGAGTCCTTCCGGGGATACGCAGTATTTT.

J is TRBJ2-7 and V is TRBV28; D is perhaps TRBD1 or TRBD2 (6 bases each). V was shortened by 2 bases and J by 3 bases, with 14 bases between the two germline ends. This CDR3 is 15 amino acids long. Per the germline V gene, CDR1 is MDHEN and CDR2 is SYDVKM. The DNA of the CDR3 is TGTGCCAGCAGTTTAGCGGGACACACATTCTACGAGCAGTACTTC. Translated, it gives CASSLAGHTFYEQYF.

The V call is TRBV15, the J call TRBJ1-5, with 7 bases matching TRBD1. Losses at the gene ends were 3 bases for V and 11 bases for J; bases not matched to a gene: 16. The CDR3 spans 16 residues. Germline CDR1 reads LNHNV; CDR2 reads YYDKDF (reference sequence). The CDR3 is CATSRGSGTALHSQHF. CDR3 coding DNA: TGTGCCACCAGCAGGGGTTCCGGGACAGCCCTTCATTCCCAGCATTTT.

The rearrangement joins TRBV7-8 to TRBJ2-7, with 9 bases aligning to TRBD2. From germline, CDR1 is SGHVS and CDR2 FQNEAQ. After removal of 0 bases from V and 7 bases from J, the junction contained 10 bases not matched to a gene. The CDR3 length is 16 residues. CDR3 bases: TGTGCCAGCAGCTTAGCGCGTCTAGCGGGGTCCTCGGAGCAGTACTTC. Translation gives CASSLARLAGSSEQYF.

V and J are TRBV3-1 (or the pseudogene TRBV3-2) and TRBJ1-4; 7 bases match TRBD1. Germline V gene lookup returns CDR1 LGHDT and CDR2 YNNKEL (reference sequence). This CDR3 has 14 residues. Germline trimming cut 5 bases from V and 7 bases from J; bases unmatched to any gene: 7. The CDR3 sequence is CASSGRTGPEKLFF. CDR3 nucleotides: TGTGCCAGCAGCGGCCGGACAGGCCCTGAAAAACTGTTTTTT.

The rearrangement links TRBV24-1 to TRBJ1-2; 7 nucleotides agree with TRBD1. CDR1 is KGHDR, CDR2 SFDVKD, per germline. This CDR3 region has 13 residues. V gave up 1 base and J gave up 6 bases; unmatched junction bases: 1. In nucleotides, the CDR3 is TGTGCCACCAGTGATTTAGGGACAGATGGCTACACCTTC. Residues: CATSDLGTDGYTF.

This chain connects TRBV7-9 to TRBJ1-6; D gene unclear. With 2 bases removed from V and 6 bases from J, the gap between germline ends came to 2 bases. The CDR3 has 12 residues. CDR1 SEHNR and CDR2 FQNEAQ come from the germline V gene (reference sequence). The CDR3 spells CASSLSNSPLHF. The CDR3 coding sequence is TGTGCCAGCAGCTTAAGTAATTCACCCCTCCACTTT.

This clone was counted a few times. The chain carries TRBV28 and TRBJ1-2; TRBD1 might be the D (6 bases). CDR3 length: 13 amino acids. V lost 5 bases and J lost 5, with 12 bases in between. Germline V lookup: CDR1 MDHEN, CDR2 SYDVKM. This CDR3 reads CASSVDRKYGYTF. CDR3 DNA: TGTGCCAGCAGTGTGGACAGAAAGTATGGCTACACCTTC.

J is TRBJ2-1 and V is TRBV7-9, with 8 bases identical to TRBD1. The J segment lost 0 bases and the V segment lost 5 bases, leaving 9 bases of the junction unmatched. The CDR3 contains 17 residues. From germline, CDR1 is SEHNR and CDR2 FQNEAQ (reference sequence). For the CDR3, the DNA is TGTGCCAGCAGCCAAGGGACAGGCGTGAGCTCCTACAATGAGCAGTTCTTC. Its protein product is CASSQGTGVSSYNEQFF.

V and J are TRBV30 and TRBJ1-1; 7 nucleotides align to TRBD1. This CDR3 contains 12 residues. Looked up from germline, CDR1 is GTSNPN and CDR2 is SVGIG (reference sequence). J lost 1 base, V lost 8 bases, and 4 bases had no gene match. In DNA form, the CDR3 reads TGTGCCACCGGGACAGCGAACACTGAAGCTTTCTTT. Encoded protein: CATGTANTEAFF.

The CDR3: CASSQEWKSNQPQHF. The CDR3 nucleotides read TGCGCCAGCAGCCAAGAGTGGAAGAGCAATCAGCCCCAGCATTTT. The chain joins TRBV4-1 to TRBJ1-5; D unresolved. The CDR3 loop spans 15 amino acids. Trimming left V 0 bases short and J 1 base short, with 7 bases between. CDR1 is MGHRA and CDR2 is YSYEKL in the germline V gene.

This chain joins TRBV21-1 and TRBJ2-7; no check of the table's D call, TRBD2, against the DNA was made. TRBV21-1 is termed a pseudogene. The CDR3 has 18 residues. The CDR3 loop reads CASSPEGLRPNPTYEQYF. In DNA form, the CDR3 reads TGTGCCAGCAGCCCGGAGGGACTCAGACCCAACCCGACCTACGAGCAGTACTTC.

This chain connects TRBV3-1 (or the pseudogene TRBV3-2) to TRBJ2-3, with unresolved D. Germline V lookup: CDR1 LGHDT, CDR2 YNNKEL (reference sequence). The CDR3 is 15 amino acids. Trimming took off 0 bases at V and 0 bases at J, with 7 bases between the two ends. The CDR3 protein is CASSQDLTSTDTQYF. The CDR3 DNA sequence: TGTGCCAGCAGCCAAGATTTAACTAGCACAGATACGCAGTATTTT.

The CDR3, as DNA: TGTGCCATCAGGGAAAGCTCCTACGAGCAGTACTTC. Its translation: CAIRESSYEQYF. V is TRBV10-3 and J is TRBJ2-7; D remains unclear. Germline loops: CDR1 ENHRY, CDR2 SYGVKD. Trimming pared 6 bases from V and 0 bases from J, leaving 6 bases between. The CDR3 totals 12 residues.

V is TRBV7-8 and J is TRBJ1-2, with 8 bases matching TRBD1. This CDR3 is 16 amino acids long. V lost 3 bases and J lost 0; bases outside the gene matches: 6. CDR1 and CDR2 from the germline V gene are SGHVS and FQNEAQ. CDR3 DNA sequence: TGTGCCAGCAGCTTCGGACAGGGCACAGCTAACTATGGCTACACCTTC. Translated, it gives CASSFGQGTANYGYTF. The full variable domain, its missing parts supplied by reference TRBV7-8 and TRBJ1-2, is GAGVSQSPRYKVAKRGQDVALRCDPISGHVSLFWYQQALGQGPEFLTYFQNEAQLDKSGLPSDRFFAERPEGSVSTLKIQRTQQEDSAVYLCASSFGQGTANYGYTFGSGTRLTVV.